One sample yielded the 8 T cell receptor beta chains listed below, sequenced in a study of blood T cell repertoires in COVID-19. Sequenced by immunoSEQ multiplex PCR; TCRdb stores in-frame clones only, minus some. The sample lists some 190,000 clones, over 75% occurring once. Sequenced sample: peripheral blood. These TCRs come from a human donor with active or convalescent COVID-19. The donor label of this sample is uncertain.

The chain couples TRBV7-8 to TRBJ2-3; 9 bases are a match to TRBD2. CDR1 is SGHVS and CDR2 is FQNEAQ in the germline V gene. V was pared by 5 bases and J by 10 bases, with 4 bases of the junction left unmatched. This CDR3 is built from 12 residues. The CDR3 coding sequence is TGTGCCAGCAGCCATAGCGGGGGCGCGCAGTATTTT. This gives the protein CASSHSGGAQYF.

This chain joins TRBV5-4 and TRBJ2-7; D call uncertain. This CDR3 comprises 14 residues. V shed 0 bases and J shed 6 bases, with 13 bases lying between them. Germline V gene sequence: CDR1 SGHNT, CDR2 YYREEE (reference sequence). The DNA for the CDR3 is TGTGCCAGCAGCTTGGGAAAGCCTCCCCTCGAGCAGTACTTC. Translating it yields CASSLGKPPLEQYF.

V usage is TRBV2 and J usage is TRBJ2-1; TRBD2 matches at 8 bases. Germline V lookup: CDR1 SNHLY, CDR2 FYNNEI. V shed 5 bases and J 8 bases; nucleotides not matched to a gene: 8. The CDR3 consists of 14 residues. The CDR3 nucleotides read TGTGCCAGCAGTATCGGACTAGCCCCTTATGAGCAGTTCTTC. Its protein is CASSIGLAPYEQFF.

The chain has TRBV4-1 and TRBJ2-5, with TRBD1 identical over 8 bases. The junction had 12 bases not matched to a gene; V was cut back by 2 bases and J by 4 bases. The CDR3 has 17 residues. Germline V gene data show CDR1 as MGHRA and CDR2 as YSYEKL. CDR3 region: CASSQWGAGQGRETQYF. CDR3 coding DNA: TGCGCCAGCAGCCAATGGGGTGCAGGACAGGGACGAGAGACCCAGTACTTC.

This chain's CDR3 is CASSESPGKTSQPYEQYF. CDR3 coding DNA: TGCGCCAGCAGTGAGTCTCCAGGGAAAACCTCACAACCCTACGAGCAGTACTTC. The chain couples TRBV10-1 to TRBJ2-7, with D maybe TRBD1 (5 bases). The CDR3 spans 18 residues. V gave up 0 bases and J gave up 2 bases, with 20 bases separating them. CDR1 is WNHNN and CDR2 is SYGVQD in the germline V gene (reference sequence).

There are a few counts of this clone. This rearrangement joins TRBV6-2 or TRBV6-3 to TRBJ2-1; D call uncertain. CDR1 and CDR2 (germline): MNHEY, SVGEGT. The CDR3 contains 14 residues. Trimming left V 4 bases short and J 8 bases short, with 15 bases between. The CDR3 DNA reads TGTGCCAGCAGTTCCGCTTTCGGAGTTGATGAGCAGTTCTTC. It specifies CASSSAFGVDEQFF.

This chain links TRBV3-1 (or the pseudogene TRBV3-2) with TRBJ2-3, with TRBD1 identical over 8 bases. The V gene end was trimmed by 2 bases and the J gene end by 3 bases; junction bases not matched to a gene: 4. The germline V gene has CDR1 LGHDT and CDR2 YNNKEL (reference sequence). The CDR3 spans 15 residues. This chain's CDR3 is CASSQSGGLTDTQYF. The CDR3 DNA follows: TGTGCCAGCAGCCAATCAGGGGGCCTGACAGATACGCAGTATTTT.

There are a few counts of this clone. The chain is built from TRBV7-3 and TRBJ2-1; D is ambiguous. The CDR3 has 14 amino acids. In germline, CDR1 is SGHTA, CDR2 FQGTGA. Trimming stripped 2 bases from V and 5 bases from J, with 10 bases between. In DNA, the CDR3 is TGTGCCAGCAGCTTATTGGGCAGAAACAATGAGCAGTTCTTC. Its protein product is CASSLLGRNNEQFF.